The 13 T cell receptor beta chains in this list originate from one sample, sequenced in a study of PD-L1 blockade in urothelial cancer. Measured with immunoSEQ multiplex PCR; TCRdb has only the in-frame clones, and not every one. The sample lists approximately 52,000 clones, over 75% occurring once. This sample's time point: pretreatment peripheral blood. Specimen: PBMCs, collected around atezolizumab (anti-PD-L1) treatment. The receptors shown here come from a man between 65 and 79 years old with urothelial cancer.

The chain uses TRBV19 and TRBJ2-7; D might be TRBD2 (5 bases). This CDR3 region has 12 residues. From germline, CDR1 is LNHDA and CDR2 SQIVND (reference sequence). CDR3 in amino acids: CDAGLQSYEQYF. In DNA form, the CDR3 reads TGTGACGCTGGACTCCAATCCTACGAGCAGTACTTC.

V and J are TRBV10-2 and TRBJ2-5, with 8 bases that match TRBD2. Trimming took 5 bases from V and 1 from J; bases not matched to a gene: 6. From germline, CDR1 is WSHSY and CDR2 SAAADI. The CDR3 runs 15 residues. The CDR3 bases are TGCGCCAGCAGTCCCAGCGGGAGAGGCCAAGAGACCCAGTACTTC. It translates to CASSPSGRGQETQYF.

The chain links TRBV7-9 to TRBJ1-2, with D hard to call. V lost 2 bases and J 7 bases, leaving 14 bases between the germline ends. This CDR3 region has 14 residues. CDR1 and CDR2 from the germline V gene are SEHNR and FQNEAQ (reference sequence). This CDR3 reads CASSLRVGGVGYTF. DNA of the CDR3: TGTGCCAGCAGCTTAAGGGTCGGCGGGGTTGGCTACACCTTC.

V usage is TRBV10-2 and J usage is TRBJ2-2; D gene unclear. The CDR3 spans 12 residues. The germline V and J ends were trimmed by 8 bases and 6 bases, with 10 bases remaining between them. The germline V gene encodes CDR1 WSHSY and CDR2 SAAADI. The CDR3 is CASGVISGELFF. CDR3 DNA sequence: TGCGCCAGCGGAGTCATCTCCGGGGAGCTGTTTTTT.

The V and J genes are TRBV5-4 and TRBJ2-2; tentatively, D is TRBD2 (6 bases). Germline V CDR1 and CDR2: SGHNT, YYREEE (reference sequence). The CDR3 covers 14 residues. Trimming took 3 bases from V and 7 from J, leaving 13 bases between them. CDR3 bases: TGTGCCAGCAGCTGGGGGGTGGAGGACGGGGAGCTGTTTTTT. It yields the protein CASSWGVEDGELFF.

This chain joins TRBV4-1 and TRBJ1-1, with D possibly TRBD1 on 5 matching bases. The germline V gene encodes CDR1 MGHRA and CDR2 YSYEKL. This CDR3 is 18 amino acids long. The V gene lost 0 bases and the J gene lost 1 base, with 18 bases spanning the gap. CDR3 sequence (DNA): TGCGCCAGCAGCCAAGAAACTGGGGCTTCCAGGTCGAACACTGAAGCTTTCTTT. Its translation: CASSQETGASRSNTEAFF.

The rearrangement links TRBV11-2 to TRBJ2-7; D might be TRBD2 (5 bases). This CDR3 contains 15 residues. V shed 0 bases and J shed 5 bases, with 14 bases lying between them. Germline assignment: CDR1 SGHAT and CDR2 FQNNGV. CDR3 coding DNA: TGTGCCAGCAGCTTAGACAAGGCGTTGGAGGACGAGCAGTACTTC. Protein product: CASSLDKALEDEQYF.

This sequence joins TRBV5-1 and TRBJ1-3; D gene uncertain. CDR1 is SGHRS, CDR2 YFSETQ, per germline. Trimming pared 0 bases from V and 8 bases from J, leaving 12 bases between. The CDR3 runs 14 residues. As DNA, the CDR3 is TGCGCCAGCAGCTTGGCCCCCTCTGTAGACACCATATATTTT. The encoded protein is CASSLAPSVDTIYF.

On this clone: Other DNA sequences of this sample code for an identical CDR3. This chain links TRBV7-9 with TRBJ2-5, with 7 bases that match TRBD1. The CDR3 spans 14 residues. Germline CDR1 reads SEHNR; CDR2 reads FQNEAQ (reference sequence). Trimming at V came to 5 bases and at J to 2 bases, leaving 5 bases not matched to a gene. CDR3 DNA sequence: TGTGCCAGCAGCCCAGGGACAGTTCAAGAGACCCAGTACTTC. Residues: CASSPGTVQETQYF.

This chain connects TRBV5-1 to TRBJ2-3, with 9 bases that match TRBD2. The V segment lost 0 bases and the J segment 14 bases; nucleotides outside the gene matches: 7. Per germline, CDR1 SGHRS and CDR2 YFSETQ. There are 13 residues in the CDR3. CDR3 in DNA: TGCGCCAGCAGCTTGGAGGGCGGGAGGGACGCGTATTTT. The encoded protein is CASSLEGGRDAYF.

This chain joins TRBV5-1 and TRBJ1-1; the match to TRBD1 covers 12 bases. CDR1 is SGHRS, CDR2 YFSETQ, per germline. V shed 4 bases, J shed 5 bases, and the junction held 3 bases outside the gene matches. The CDR3 is 14 residues long. This CDR3 is CASSGGQGATEAFF. DNA for the CDR3: TGCGCCAGCAGCGGGGGACAGGGGGCGACTGAAGCTTTCTTT.

This rearrangement joins TRBV5-5 to TRBJ2-7; D perhaps matches TRBD2 (6 bases). The germline V gene encodes CDR1 SGHKS and CDR2 YYEKEE (reference sequence). This CDR3 is 15 amino acids long. V was cut by 1 base and J by 0 bases, with 11 bases left in between. DNA of the CDR3: TGTGCCAGCAGCTTGTCAAGCGGGTTCTCCTACGAGCAGTACTTC. Translating gives CASSLSSGFSYEQYF.

This sequence joins TRBV2 and TRBJ2-7; TRBD1 matches 9 bases. With 0 bases clipped from V and 3 bases from J, the junction kept 9 bases outside the gene matches. Germline V gene lookup returns CDR1 SNHLY and CDR2 FYNNEI. The CDR3 runs to 17 residues. The CDR3 DNA reads as TGTGCCAGCAGTGAAGCGTCCCTACTGGGACAGGGCTACGAGCAGTACTTC. Protein product: CASSEASLLGQGYEQYF. The whole variable domain, remainder taken from reference TRBV2 and TRBJ2-7, is EPEVTQTPSHQVTQMGQEVILRCVPISNHLYFYWYRQILGQKVEFLVSFYNNEISEKSEIFDDQFSVERPDGSNFTLKIRSTKLEDSAMYFCASSEASLLGQGYEQYFGPGTRLTVT.